This T cell receptor beta chain was captured in a study of regulatory T cells in long-lasting Graves disease. Points from the study as a whole: With a small sample size, accuracy may have been reduced. Persistent cases favored TRBV28, TRBJ1-2 and TRBJ2-5.

This clonotype was seen a few times. The antigen is undetermined. The missing conserved phenylalanine or tryptophan at the end of this CDR3 makes a read error likely. As to time point: persistent/refractory GD, antithyroid drugs over 5 years with positive TRAb. From PBMCs, RNA was extracted and then used to make the TCR library. Relying on iRepertoire HTBI primers and Arm-PCR of CDR3 regions, the team built TCR beta libraries. TCRdb analysed the multiplex PCR reads with MiXCR anew, one entry per CDR3 protein. This sample has more than 300,000 distinct CDR3 sequences; roughly 24% occur once, and the top ten carry 25% to 35%. This CDR3 has 13 amino acids. Trimming removed 5 bases from V and 9 bases from J; junction bases left unmatched: 7.

This TCR derives from a woman aged 40 to 55 with Graves disease. The chain is built from TRBV12-3 or TRBV12-4 and TRBJ2-1, with 7 bases lining up with TRBD2. This material consisted of peripheral blood mononuclear cells (PBMCs), taken when the disease was refractory, from a patient treated with antithyroid drugs. In nucleotides, the CDR3 is TGTGCCAGCAGTCCCTCCGGGGGGTCTGAGCAGTTCCTC. Amino acids: CASSPSGGSEQFL.